Below, 30 T cell receptor beta chains from the same sample are listed, as sequenced in a study of blood T cell repertoires in COVID-19. Some clones are missing from TCRdb's copy, which holds only in-frame ones; the method was immunoSEQ multiplex PCR. The sample lists 180,000 or so clones, around 80% seen once, with around 15% in the top ten. Sequenced material: PBMCs or T cells enriched from blood (not recorded which). Receptors were obtained from a man between 50 and 59 years old who had recovered from COVID-19.

V usage is TRBV9 and J usage is TRBJ2-2; D is perhaps TRBD2 (6 bases). The length of the CDR3 is 14 residues. The V end was cut by 3 bases, the J end by 1 base, with 7 bases between. CDR1 is SGDLS and CDR2 is YYNGEE in the germline V gene. The CDR3 protein is CASSGGENTGELFF. The CDR3 DNA follows: TGTGCCAGCAGCGGGGGGGAGAACACCGGGGAGCTGTTTTTT.

The chain couples TRBV3-1 (or the pseudogene TRBV3-2) to TRBJ1-1; 9 bases match TRBD1. The J segment lost 5 bases and the V segment lost 4 bases, leaving 5 bases of the junction unmatched. The CDR3 totals 14 residues. Per germline, CDR1 LGHDT and CDR2 YNNKEL (reference sequence). The CDR3 sequence is CASSRDRALTEAFF. For the CDR3, the DNA is TGTGCCAGCAGCCGGGACAGGGCACTGACTGAAGCTTTCTTT.

This clone was seen only once. The V gene is TRBV7-2, the J gene TRBJ1-2, with 11 bases identical to TRBD1. Trimming took 1 base from V and 5 from J; bases not matched to a gene: 6. Germline V gene data show CDR1 as SGHTA and CDR2 as FQGNSA. The CDR3 spans 16 residues. The CDR3, as DNA: TGTGCCAGCAGCTTAGTCGGACAGGGGGCAACGTATGGCTACACCTTC. Translated, it gives CASSLVGQGATYGYTF.

The chain couples TRBV9 to TRBJ1-3; perhaps TRBD1 as D (5 bases). The CDR3 has 17 amino acids. Trimming stripped 1 base from V and 2 bases from J, with 16 bases between. Germline V lookup: CDR1 SGDLS, CDR2 YYNGEE. CDR3 protein: CASSVPAGPVAGNTIYF. In nucleotides, the CDR3 is TGTGCCAGCAGCGTACCAGCGGGACCGGTCGCTGGAAACACCATATATTTT.

The chain has TRBV5-1 and TRBJ2-2; 11 nucleotides align to TRBD1. Germline V CDR1 and CDR2: SGHRS, YFSETQ. This CDR3 contains 14 residues. The junction had 6 bases not matched to a gene; V was cut back by 4 bases and J by 10 bases. The CDR3 coding sequence is TGCGCCAGCAGCGGCGGACAGGGGGCAGAGGAGCTGTTTTTT. Translated, it gives CASSGGQGAEELFF.

The chain uses TRBV12-5 and TRBJ1-1; 8 bases align to TRBD1. The CDR3 loop spans 14 amino acids. The ends lost 5 bases at V and 4 bases at J; junction bases unmatched: 6. Germline lookup yields CDR1 LGHNT and CDR2 FRNRAP. DNA of the CDR3: TGTGCTAGTGGTGCCGGGACAGGTGCCACTGAAGCTTTCTTT. It specifies CASGAGTGATEAFF.

The sample holds a few counts of this clone. This chain links TRBV2 with TRBJ2-1; D remains unclear. The CDR3 length is 14 residues. Germline-derived CDR1 and CDR2 are SNHLY and FYNNEI. V shed 3 bases and J shed 0 bases, with 6 bases lying between them. In DNA, the CDR3 is TGTGCCAGCAGTGAGGGCCTCTCCTACAATGAGCAGTTCTTC. This codes for CASSEGLSYNEQFF.

This chain links TRBV19 with TRBJ1-5, with D possibly being TRBD1 (5 bases). The V end lost 2 bases, the J end lost 3 bases, and 11 bases lay between the germline ends. This CDR3 region has 15 residues. Germline V gives CDR1 LNHDA, CDR2 SQIVND (reference sequence). In DNA form, the CDR3 reads TGTGCCAGTAGTATAAGGTCAGGGCCCAATCAGCCCCAGCATTTT. Translated, it gives CASSIRSGPNQPQHF.

The CDR3 coding sequence is TGTGCCAGCACCACCCGGACAGGGAGAGGGTTTGGGAAGCAGTTCTTC. It is translated as CASTTRTGRGFGKQFF. V is TRBV2 and J is TRBJ2-1, with 8 bases fitting TRBD1. This CDR3 spans 16 amino acids. J lost 11 bases, V lost 7 bases, and 19 bases had no gene match. Germline values: CDR1 SNHLY, CDR2 FYNNEI.

The chain carries TRBV25-1 and TRBJ1-3, with a tentative D call TRBD1 (6 bases). The V end lost 3 bases, the J end lost 0 bases, and 12 bases lay between the germline ends. CDR1 is MGHDK and CDR2 is SYGVNS in the germline V gene. The CDR3 contains 16 residues. CDR3 in DNA: TGTGCCAGCAGTGATTGGGGGCTCAACTCTGGAAACACCATATATTTT. It specifies CASSDWGLNSGNTIYF.

This chain connects TRBV6-1 to TRBJ1-6; TRBD1 might be the D (6 bases). This CDR3 comprises 16 residues. Germline CDR1 and CDR2: MNHNS and SASEGT. V was shortened by 0 bases and J by 5 bases, with 11 bases between the two germline ends. For the CDR3, the DNA is TGTGCCAGCAGTGAAGCGCCCGGACAGCATAATTCACCCCTCCACTTT. As protein: CASSEAPGQHNSPLHF.

The chain links TRBV19 to TRBJ2-7; 7 positions match TRBD1. The V and J ends lost 5 bases and 8 bases, in that order; junction bases with no gene match: 15. The CDR3 is 15 residues long. Germline lookup yields CDR1 LNHDA and CDR2 SQIVND (reference sequence). CDR3 sequence (DNA): TGTGCCAGTAGTCCCCAAGGGGGCCCAGCTACGAAGCAGTACTTC. As protein: CASSPQGGPATKQYF.

The chain has TRBV19 and TRBJ1-1, with 7 positions matching TRBD1. V dropped 7 bases and J dropped 0; count of bases not matched to a gene: 8. This CDR3 comprises 15 residues. The germline V gene encodes CDR1 LNHDA and CDR2 SQIVND (reference sequence). CDR3 bases: TGTGCCAGTAAAGACAGGGTTAAGTTGAACACTGAAGCTTTCTTT. Protein product: CASKDRVKLNTEAFF.

The genes are TRBV28 and TRBJ1-1; no reliable D call. Trimming left V 3 bases short and J 6 bases short, with 14 bases between. In germline, CDR1 is MDHEN, CDR2 SYDVKM. This CDR3 comprises 14 residues. CDR3 region: CASSFAQLVPEAFF. DNA of the CDR3: TGTGCCAGCAGTTTTGCACAGCTGGTCCCTGAAGCTTTCTTT. Supplemented by reference TRBV28 and TRBJ1-1, the full variable domain reads DVKVTQSSRYLVKRTGEKVFLECVQDMDHENMFWYRQDPGLGLRLIYFSYDVKMKEKGDIPEGYSVSREKKERFSLILESASTNQTSMYLCASSFAQLVPEAFFGQGTRLTVV.

The gene calls are TRBV5-1 and TRBJ1-6; a weak D match, TRBD1 (6 bases). V lost 4 bases and J lost 5, with 13 bases in between. The V gene's germline CDR1 is SGHRS and CDR2 YFSETQ. The CDR3 extends over 15 amino acids. The DNA for the CDR3 is TGCGCCAGCAGCATGGGACACCCTGATAATTCACCCCTCCACTTT. Translating gives CASSMGHPDNSPLHF.

This chain links TRBV28 with TRBJ2-6, with no clear D. Trimming cost V 3 bases and J 1 base, with 7 bases left between them. The CDR3 runs 15 residues. Germline V gene sequence: CDR1 MDHEN, CDR2 SYDVKM. The CDR3 reads CASSFWRSGANVLTF. The CDR3 DNA reads TGTGCCAGCAGTTTTTGGAGATCTGGGGCCAACGTCCTGACTTTC.

This clone was seen only once. This sequence joins TRBV10-1 and TRBJ1-5; weak D call: TRBD1 (5 bases). Trimming left V 3 bases short and J 2 bases short, with 5 bases between. This CDR3 spans 13 amino acids. Germline V gene data show CDR1 as WNHNN and CDR2 as SYGVQD (reference sequence). The CDR3 is CASSEQGNQPQHF. DNA for the CDR3: TGCGCCAGCAGTGAACAGGGCAATCAGCCCCAGCATTTT.

The CDR3: CASTPGGTSSYEQYF. Written as DNA, the CDR3 is TGTGCCAGCACCCCAGGGGGGACTAGCTCCTACGAGCAGTACTTC. The chain is built from TRBV6-2 or TRBV6-3 and TRBJ2-7; D is perhaps TRBD2 (8 bases). In germline, CDR1 is MNHEY, CDR2 SVGEGT. The length of the CDR3 is 15 residues. V shed 7 bases and J shed 0 bases, with 16 bases lying between them.

This clone has just a few counts. The chain uses TRBV7-3 and TRBJ2-1, with TRBD1 matching over 8 bases. There are 15 residues in the CDR3. Germline CDR1 SGHTA, CDR2 FQGTGA. Trimming cost V 5 bases and J 1 base; bases outside gene matches: 4. For the CDR3, the DNA is TGTGCCAGCAGCCCATGGACAGGGTCCTACAATGAGCAGTTCTTC. It translates to CASSPWTGSYNEQFF.

The rearrangement uses TRBV14 and TRBJ1-1; D is ambiguous. This CDR3 has 13 residues. V shed 3 bases and J shed 7 bases, with 12 bases lying between them. Germline CDR1 reads SGHDN; CDR2 reads FVKESK. Here the CDR3 DNA reads TGTGCCAGCAGCCAGATAACGGGAGTTGAAGCTTTCTTT. As protein: CASSQITGVEAFF.

This clone came up a few times. The chain is built from TRBV28 and TRBJ1-2; tentatively, D is TRBD1 (5 bases). Germline values: CDR1 MDHEN, CDR2 SYDVKM. V was cut by 2 bases and J by 5 bases, with 15 bases left in between. CDR3 length: 15 residues. The CDR3: CASSLRIGGFYGYTF. CDR3 sequence (DNA): TGTGCCAGCAGTTTACGTATTGGGGGGTTTTATGGCTACACCTTC.

This clone was counted once. The chain carries TRBV18 and TRBJ2-1; tentatively, D is TRBD1 (5 bases). Trimming left V 1 base short and J 8 bases short, with 9 bases between. CDR3 size: 13 residues. Germline V gives CDR1 KGHSH, CDR2 LQKENI. CDR3 loop: CASSPQGSDEQFF. As DNA, the CDR3 is TGTGCCAGCTCACCACAGGGGTCTGATGAGCAGTTCTTC.

The V gene is TRBV7-6, the J gene TRBJ1-4, with D possibly being TRBD1 (6 bases). The CDR3 is 15 amino acids. Trimming shortened V by 5 bases and J by 4 bases, and 14 bases separated the two germline ends. Germline lookup yields CDR1 SGHVS and CDR2 FNYEAQ. This chain's CDR3 is CASSAGTTNNEKLFF. The CDR3 coding sequence is TGTGCCAGCAGCGCTGGGACAACCAATAATGAAAAACTGTTTTTT. Complete variable domain (other parts from reference TRBV7-6 and TRBJ1-4): GAGVSQSPRYKVTKRGQDVALRCDPISGHVSLYWYRQALGQGPEFLTYFNYEAQQDKSGLPNDRFSAERPEGSISTLTIQRTEQRDSAMYRCASSAGTTNNEKLFFGSGTQLSVL.

V gene TRBV3-1 (or the pseudogene TRBV3-2) combines with J gene TRBJ1-5, with 7 bases matching TRBD1. Looked up from germline, CDR1 is LGHDT and CDR2 is YNNKEL (reference sequence). The V gene end was trimmed by 1 base and the J gene end by 6 bases; junction bases not matched to a gene: 6. This CDR3 region has 15 residues. The CDR3 DNA follows: TGTGCCAGCAGCCAAGCCGGACAGGAGCTTCAGCCCCAGCATTTT. The encoded protein is CASSQAGQELQPQHF.

As concerns this clone: Other nucleotide sequences from this sample produce the same CDR3. The chain joins TRBV6-5 to TRBJ2-7, with 8 positions matching TRBD1. The CDR3 is 15 residues long. The germline CDR1 and CDR2 sequences are MNHEY and SVGAGI. The trim removed 0 bases at V and 4 bases at J, leaving 5 bases unmatched. Here the CDR3 reads CASSYSGTGGYEQYF. In DNA form, the CDR3 reads TGTGCCAGCAGTTACTCAGGCACAGGGGGGTACGAGCAGTACTTC.

This chain uses TRBV24-1 with TRBJ2-7, with TRBD1 matching 7 bases. After removal of 10 bases from V and 2 bases from J, the junction contained 4 bases not matched to a gene. Germline lookup yields CDR1 KGHDR and CDR2 SFDVKD. The CDR3 is 12 amino acids. CDR3 residues: CATGGPTYEQYF. Here the CDR3 DNA reads TGTGCCACAGGGGGCCCAACCTACGAGCAGTACTTC.

The chain is built from TRBV11-2 and TRBJ1-1; TRBD1 matches 8 bases. Looked up from germline, CDR1 is SGHAT and CDR2 is FQNNGV. The CDR3 runs to 12 residues. Trimming at V came to 1 base and at J to 9 bases, leaving 1 base not matched to a gene. CDR3 coding DNA: TGTGCCAGCAGCTTAGGGACAGGGCAAGCTTTCTTT. Translation: CASSLGTGQAFF.

The V call is TRBV27, the J call TRBJ1-3, with 7 bases aligning to TRBD1. The CDR3 covers 13 residues. Trimming cost V 5 bases and J 2 bases; bases outside gene matches: 0. CDR1 and CDR2 (germline): MNHEY, SMNVEV (reference sequence). This chain's CDR3 is CASSGTAGNTIYF. In nucleotides, the CDR3 is TGTGCCAGCAGTGGGACAGCTGGAAACACCATATATTTT.

The rearrangement uses TRBV6-5 and TRBJ1-5; tentatively, D is TRBD1 (5 bases). The V gene lost 1 base and the J gene lost 2 bases, with 12 bases spanning the gap. The CDR3 runs 16 residues. CDR1 is MNHEY and CDR2 is SVGAGI in the germline V gene. Here the CDR3 reads CASSYYGQMGNQPQHF. The DNA of the CDR3 is TGTGCCAGCAGTTACTACGGACAAATGGGCAATCAGCCCCAGCATTTT.

The chain employs TRBV5-4 and TRBJ1-2; D gene unclear. The CDR3 has 14 residues. Trimming left V 0 bases short and J 4 bases short, with 10 bases between. CDR1 and CDR2 (germline): SGHNT, YYREEE (reference sequence). CDR3 residues: CASSLAAEPYGYTF. In DNA form, the CDR3 reads TGTGCCAGCAGCTTGGCGGCGGAGCCCTATGGCTACACCTTC.